This TCR beta chain was captured in a study of Tregs in tolerant kidney transplant recipients. Turning to the study itself: FACS sorting followed a roughly six-day coculture of CFSE-labeled recipient PBMCs with irradiated graft donor PBMCs.

Germline CDR1 SGHNT, CDR2 YYREEE (reference sequence). Between the trimmed V and J ends, which lost 4 bases and 10 bases, there was a span of 17 bases. The CDR3 spans 13 residues. Study results and limitations: Expanding Tregs on activated donor B cells appeared to best identify donor-specific TCRbeta clones. This study did not directly address biological reproducibility. Few patients were studied, so findings need validation in larger groups.

The data were produced by immunoSEQ multiplex PCR, yet TCRdb's version contains in-frame clones alone and is incomplete. The data show about 5,000 clones, just under 40% seen once. This clone is labeled medium-sized (0.01 to 0.1%). Its cognate antigen is unknown. This TCR was recovered from a human donor in good health. This chain joins TRBV5-4 and TRBJ1-1; no clear D gene. Sequencing was done on a sample of CD8+ T cells from blood cultured with allogeneic cells. CDR3 residues: CASSRIRRRGAFF. The CDR3 nucleotides read TGTGCCAGCAGCCGGATTCGCCGTCGGGGAGCTTTCTTT.